This record looks at one T cell receptor beta chain sequence and its context. Other DNA variants within this sample encode the same CDR3. This specimen comes from a study of shared clonotypes between healthy human individuals. Researchers divided each subset's genomic DNA evenly across several immunoSEQ plates. Profiling relied on immunoSEQ multiplex PCR, and the TCRdb table lists in-frame clones only, not all of them. The sample holds 530,000 or so clones, over 75% seen once. V was cut by 0 bases and J by 5 bases, with 3 bases left in between. Germline values: CDR1 MNHNY, CDR2 SVGAGI (reference sequence). CDR3 length: 12 residues.

The specimen sequenced was PBMCs. The TCR originated in a woman aged 40 to 49 in good health. Some clones in this sample may be carry-over from other donors' samples. The rearrangement uses TRBV6-6 and TRBJ2-3; D gene uncertain. CDR3 loop: CASSYSGDTQYF. Written as DNA, the CDR3 is TGTGCCAGCAGTTACTCGGGAGATACGCAGTATTTT.